This TCR beta chain was captured by sequencing in a study of T-cell reconstitution after alpha-beta-depleted transplantation in children. The TCRbeta library incorporated unique molecular identifiers. TCRdb reprocessed the PCR reads with MiXCR, giving one entry per CDR3 protein. The data hold 150,000 to 200,000 distinct CDR3 sequences, with about 14% observed a single time. This clonotype showed up many times. This CDR3 has 16 amino acids. From germline, CDR1 is SGHRS and CDR2 YFSETQ. Trimming cost V 1 base and J 1 base, with 11 bases left between them. The clonotype originates from a human donor who donated a stem cell graft to a child with acute lymphoblastic leukemia. The sample was PBMCs from the stem cell graft donor, taken from the stem cell graft. J is TRBJ2-2 and V is TRBV5-1, with D perhaps matching TRBD2 (6 bases). The CDR3 loop is CASSLTSGQNTGELFF. The CDR3 nucleotides are TGCGCCAGCAGCTTGACCAGCGGGCAGAACACCGGGGAGCTGTTTTTT.